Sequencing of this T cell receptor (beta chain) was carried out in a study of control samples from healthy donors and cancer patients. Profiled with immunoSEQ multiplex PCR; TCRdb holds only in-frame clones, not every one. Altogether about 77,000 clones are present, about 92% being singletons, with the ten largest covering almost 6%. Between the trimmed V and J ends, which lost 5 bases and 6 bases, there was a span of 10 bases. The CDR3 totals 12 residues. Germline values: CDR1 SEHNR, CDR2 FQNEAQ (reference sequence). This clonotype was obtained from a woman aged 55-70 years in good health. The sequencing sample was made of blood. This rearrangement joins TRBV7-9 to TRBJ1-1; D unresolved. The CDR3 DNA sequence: TGTGCCAGCAGCCCAACGGGAGCTGAAGCTTTCTTT. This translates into CASSPTGAEAFF. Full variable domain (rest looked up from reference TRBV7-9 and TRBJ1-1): DTGVSQNPRHKITKRGQNVTFRCDPISEHNRLYWYRQTLGQGPEFLTYFQNEAQLEKSRLLSDRFSAERPKGSFSTLEIQRTEQGDSAMYLCASSPTGAEAFFGQGTRLTVV.